This paragraph reports one TCR beta chain. Antigen unknown. This entry belongs to a study of T-cell reconstitution after alpha-beta-depleted transplantation in children. Study conclusions and caveats: From surviving recipient T cells and thymic progenitors came the high day-60 TCRbeta diversity observed in some patients. After transplant, at about two months, alpha-beta T cells were reportedly derived from several hundred expanded graft clones.

Trimming at V came to 2 bases and at J to 0 bases, leaving 12 bases not matched to a gene. The length of the CDR3 is 20 residues. The germline CDR1 and CDR2 sequences are LGHNA and YSLEER. A TCRbeta library incorporating unique molecular identifiers was prepared. TCRdb re-derived calls from the PCR reads in MiXCR, one entry per CDR3 protein. The sample consists of about 980,000 distinct CDR3 sequences, about 29% of them appearing once. V gene TRBV4-3 combines with J gene TRBJ2-3, with 12 bases lining up with TRBD2. This TCR derives from a boy in the first two years of life who had a stem cell transplant for SCID, so the T cells may come from the graft donor. The sequencing used PBMCs, mostly from graft donor cells, collected 360 days after TCRalphabeta/CD19-depleted stem cell transplant. The CDR3 is CASSQRSPTSGGPSTDTQYF. The CDR3 region has the DNA TGCGCCAGCAGCCAAAGGTCCCCCACTAGCGGGGGGCCTAGCACAGATACGCAGTATTTT.